This T cell receptor beta chain stems from a study of CD8 T cells in Susac syndrome. Random hexamers primed reverse transcription of about 0.5 to 1 ug RNA. TCRdb reprocessed the immunoSEQ multiplex PCR reads via MiXCR and lists one record per CDR3 protein. The sample shows 150,000 to 200,000 distinct CDR3 sequences, roughly 94% of them seen only once. This clonotype turned up a few times. CDR1 is GTSNPN, CDR2 SVGIG, per germline (reference sequence). The V gene end was trimmed by 0 bases and the J gene end by 6 bases; junction bases not matched to a gene: 9. This CDR3 contains 15 residues. Sequenced sample: CD4+ T cells from PBMCs. The clonotype was recovered from a human donor with multiple sclerosis. The chain is built from TRBV30 and TRBJ2-3; 7 positions agree with TRBD2. The CDR3 sequence is CAWSVGAGETDTQYF. The CDR3 DNA reads as TGTGCCTGGAGTGTTGGTGCGGGAGAAACTGATACGCAGTATTTT.